The next 20 T cell receptor beta chains were all read from a single sample in a study of CD8 T cells in ankylosing spondylitis. TCRdb reanalysed the 5' RACE reads using MiXCR and keeps one entry per CDR3 protein. The top ten hold roughly 13% of the sample, which has around 340,000 distinct CDR3 sequences, 20% to 25% seen once. Material for sequencing was blood, either unsorted or a sorted T cell fraction (not recorded which). Receptor source: a male donor with ankylosing spondylitis or in good health (not recorded which).

The CDR3 nucleotides read TGCAGCGTTGAAGACACACTCTCCTACGAGCAGTACTTC. This translates into CSVEDTLSYEQYF. V and J are TRBV29-1 and TRBJ2-7; D unresolved. V lost 0 bases and J lost 0, with 6 bases in between. Germline V lookup: CDR1 SQVTM, CDR2 ANQGSEA. The CDR3 runs to 13 residues.

This clonotype was counted only a few times. The chain recombines TRBV19 with TRBJ2-7; 9 positions match TRBD2. Unmatched junction bases numbered 10, after V lost 3 bases and J lost 7 bases. Germline CDR1 is LNHDA and CDR2 is SQIVND (reference sequence). This CDR3 comprises 15 residues. The CDR3 DNA reads as TGTGCCAGTAGTATTGGGGTAGCGGGGGCCGATGAGCAGTACTTC. This sequence encodes CASSIGVAGADEQYF.

In this sample, this clonotype turned up a few times. V gene TRBV20-1 combines with J gene TRBJ2-3, with 10 bases matching TRBD2. Germline values: CDR1 DFQATT, CDR2 SNEGSKA (reference sequence). The junction had 8 bases not matched to a gene; V was cut back by 6 bases and J by 2 bases. The length of the CDR3 is 15 residues. The CDR3 DNA follows: TGCAGTGCCTTAGACACTAGCGGGGCCACAGATACGCAGTATTTT. It encodes CSALDTSGATDTQYF.

This clonotype was counted at least ten times. J is TRBJ1-5 and V is TRBV10-2; D might be TRBD1 (6 bases). The length of the CDR3 is 19 residues. Germline V CDR1 and CDR2: WSHSY, SAAADI. The germline V and J ends were trimmed by 6 bases and 0 bases, with 24 bases remaining between them. The CDR3 loop reads CASSKSTGQLIYSNQPQHF. CDR3 nucleotides: TGCGCCAGCAGCAAGAGCACTGGACAGCTTATCTATAGCAATCAGCCCCAGCATTTT.

This chain joins TRBV10-1 and TRBJ2-5; a possible D gene is TRBD1 (6 bases). The V gene lost 6 bases and the J gene lost 3 bases, with 11 bases spanning the gap. Germline V gives CDR1 WNHNN, CDR2 SYGVQD (reference sequence). The CDR3 consists of 13 residues. CDR3 in amino acids: CASSRQDEETQYF. In DNA, the CDR3 is TGCGCCAGCAGCAGACAGGACGAAGAGACCCAGTACTTC.

This clonotype was seen only a few times. The rearrangement uses TRBV11-2 and TRBJ2-1; 9 nucleotides match TRBD2. This CDR3 has 17 residues. The V gene end was trimmed by 7 bases and the J gene end by 10 bases; junction bases not matched to a gene: 20. CDR1 and CDR2 (germline): SGHAT, FQNNGV. The chain's CDR3 is CASILGRLAGRTKEQFF. The CDR3 region has the DNA TGTGCCAGCATCCTAGGTAGGCTAGCGGGGCGGACAAAGGAGCAGTTCTTC.

The chain combines TRBV12-3 or TRBV12-4 with TRBJ2-3; D may be TRBD2 (7 bases). Trimming stripped 5 bases from V and 0 bases from J, with 18 bases between. The CDR3 is 17 residues long. The CDR3 reads CASSPEGGALSTDTQYF. Written as DNA, the CDR3 is TGTGCCAGCAGTCCGGAGGGGGGGGCGCTTAGCACAGATACGCAGTATTTT.

This clonotype was seen a few times. The chain links TRBV6-5 to TRBJ1-5, with TRBD1 matching over 8 bases. V shed 4 bases, J shed 6 bases, and the junction held 8 bases outside the gene matches. The CDR3 contains 15 residues. CDR1 is MNHEY, CDR2 SVGAGI, per germline. The CDR3 spells CASSLSTGGSQPQHF. The CDR3 DNA reads TGTGCCAGCAGTTTGTCCACAGGGGGGAGTCAGCCCCAGCATTTT.

The V call is TRBV28, the J call TRBJ2-7; D uncertain. CDR1 MDHEN and CDR2 SYDVKM come from the germline V gene. V dropped 3 bases and J dropped 12 bases, with 21 bases sitting between them. There are 14 residues in the CDR3. The CDR3 DNA is TGTGCCAGCAGTTTCCCTCCGCCAGCCACAATCGTGTACTTC. Its protein is CASSFPPPATIVYF.

The gene calls are TRBV7-9 and TRBJ2-1; D is unclear. Trimming took off 1 base at V and 4 bases at J, with 14 bases between the two ends. The CDR3 contains 16 residues. Germline V gives CDR1 SEHNR, CDR2 FQNEAQ (reference sequence). CDR3: CASSLGPTSVYNEQFF. The CDR3, as DNA: TGTGCCAGCAGCTTAGGGCCAACGAGCGTTTACAATGAGCAGTTCTTC.

This clonotype was counted only a few times. The rearrangement uses TRBV6-1 and TRBJ2-1, with 12 bases lining up with TRBD1. The CDR3 covers 17 residues. Losses at the gene ends were 4 bases for V and 7 bases for J; bases not matched to a gene: 11. Germline-derived CDR1 and CDR2 are MNHNS and SASEGT. The CDR3 DNA reads TGTGCCAGCAGTGGGGGAGCGGGACAGGGGGCCAGAAATGAGCAGTTCTTC. It encodes CASSGGAGQGARNEQFF.

This clonotype was observed a few times. This chain links TRBV29-1 with TRBJ2-3; D is unclear. The V gene's germline CDR1 is SQVTM and CDR2 ANQGSEA. V gave up 5 bases and J gave up 6 bases, with 12 bases separating them. This CDR3 has 12 residues. The CDR3 reads CSVPLLPDTQYF. For the CDR3, the DNA is TGCAGCGTTCCTCTCCTGCCGGATACGCAGTATTTT.

The chain combines TRBV20-1 with TRBJ2-7, with TRBD2 matching over 9 bases. The CDR3 loop spans 15 amino acids. V lost 0 bases and J lost 2; bases outside the gene matches: 5. Germline CDR1 is DFQATT and CDR2 is SNEGSKA (reference sequence). The CDR3 region is CSARDLSGGTYEQYF. In DNA form, the CDR3 reads TGCAGTGCTAGAGACCTTAGCGGGGGTACCTACGAGCAGTACTTC.

This chain links TRBV15 with TRBJ2-2, with D unresolved. Trimming pared 0 bases from V and 5 bases from J, leaving 7 bases between. The CDR3 spans 14 residues. Germline CDR1 and CDR2: LNHNV and YYDKDF (reference sequence). The CDR3 DNA reads as TGTGCCACCAGCAGAGATCGCGGAACCGGGGAGCTGTTTTTT. Translation: CATSRDRGTGELFF.

The V call is TRBV12-3 or TRBV12-4, the J call TRBJ1-1; 9 bases agree with TRBD1. With V trimmed by 5 bases and J by 0 bases, 4 bases remained unmatched. The CDR3 sequence is 15 residues long. CDR3 bases: TGTGCCAGCAGTGGGACAGGGCCTATGAACACTGAAGCTTTCTTT. As protein: CASSGTGPMNTEAFF.

This clonotype showed up just a few times. The genes are TRBV7-9 and TRBJ1-1, with 7 bases aligning to TRBD1. CDR1 and CDR2 from the germline V gene are SEHNR and FQNEAQ (reference sequence). The length of the CDR3 is 13 residues. The V gene end was trimmed by 5 bases and the J gene end by 3 bases; junction bases not matched to a gene: 3. CDR3 loop: CASSPTGDTEAFF. The CDR3 DNA is TGTGCCAGCAGCCCCACAGGGGACACTGAAGCTTTCTTT.

V is TRBV20-1 and J is TRBJ2-2, with D perhaps TRBD1 or TRBD2 (5 bases each). The CDR3 loop spans 14 amino acids. The V end was cut by 4 bases, the J end by 1 base, with 10 bases between. CDR1 DFQATT and CDR2 SNEGSKA come from the germline V gene (reference sequence). The CDR3 DNA sequence: TGCAGTGCTACCGGGACCGAGAACACCGGGGAGCTGTTTTTT. This translates into CSATGTENTGELFF.

This clonotype has more than one count but fewer than ten. The rearrangement links TRBV27 to TRBJ2-2, with 7 bases that match TRBD1. The CDR3 runs to 16 residues. With 5 bases clipped from V and 4 bases from J, the junction kept 10 bases outside the gene matches. Germline assignment: CDR1 MNHEY and CDR2 SMNVEV (reference sequence). CDR3 amino acids: CASSPHRGQRTGELFF. CDR3 nucleotide sequence: TGTGCCAGCAGTCCCCACAGGGGCCAACGCACCGGGGAGCTGTTTTTT.

This sequence joins TRBV27 and TRBJ2-1, with 7 positions matching TRBD2. This CDR3 is built from 14 residues. The germline V gene has CDR1 MNHEY and CDR2 SMNVEV (reference sequence). V trimming: 8 bases; J trimming: 9 bases; junction bases outside the gene matches: 13. CDR3 region: CASSEGGLGTEQFF. The DNA of the CDR3 is TGTGCCAGCTCTGAGGGAGGACTAGGCACTGAGCAGTTCTTC.

The table lists this clonotype with a few counts. J is TRBJ2-5 and V is TRBV13; D not resolved. CDR3 size: 12 residues. The germline gives CDR1 PRHDT, CDR2 FYEKMQ (reference sequence). Trimming cost V 1 base and J 9 bases, with 9 bases left between them. In DNA form, the CDR3 reads TGTGCCAGCAGCTTAGTACCCGCAGCCCAGTACTTC. Residues: CASSLVPAAQYF.